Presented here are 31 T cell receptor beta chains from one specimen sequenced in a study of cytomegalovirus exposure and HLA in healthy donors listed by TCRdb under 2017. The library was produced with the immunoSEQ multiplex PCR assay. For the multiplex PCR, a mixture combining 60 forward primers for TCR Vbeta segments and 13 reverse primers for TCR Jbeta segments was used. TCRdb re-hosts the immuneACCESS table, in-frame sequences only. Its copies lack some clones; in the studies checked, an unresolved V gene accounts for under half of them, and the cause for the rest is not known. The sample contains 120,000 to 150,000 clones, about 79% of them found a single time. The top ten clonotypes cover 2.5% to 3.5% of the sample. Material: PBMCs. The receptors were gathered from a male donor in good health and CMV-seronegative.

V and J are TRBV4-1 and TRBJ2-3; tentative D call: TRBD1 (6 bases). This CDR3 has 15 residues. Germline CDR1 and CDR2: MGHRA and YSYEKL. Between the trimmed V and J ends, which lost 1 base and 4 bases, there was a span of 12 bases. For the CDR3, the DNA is TGCGCCAGCAGCCAAGTGCCAGGGGTTGCAGATACGCAGTATTTT. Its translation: CASSQVPGVADTQYF.

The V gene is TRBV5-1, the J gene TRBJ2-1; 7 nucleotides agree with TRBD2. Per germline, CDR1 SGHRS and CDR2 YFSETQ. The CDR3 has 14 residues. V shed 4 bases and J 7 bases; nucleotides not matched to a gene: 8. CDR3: CASSGGGATNEQFF. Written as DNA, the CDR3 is TGCGCCAGCAGCGGCGGGGGAGCAACTAATGAGCAGTTCTTC.

As DNA, the CDR3 is TGTGCCAGCAGTGAGGGACAGGGGATAGAGACCCAGTACTTC. Its protein product is CASSEGQGIETQYF. The chain has TRBV2 and TRBJ2-5, with TRBD1 matching 10 bases. The CDR3 is 14 amino acids. CDR1 is SNHLY and CDR2 is FYNNEI in the germline V gene. The V and J ends lost 3 bases and 4 bases, in that order; junction bases with no gene match: 2.

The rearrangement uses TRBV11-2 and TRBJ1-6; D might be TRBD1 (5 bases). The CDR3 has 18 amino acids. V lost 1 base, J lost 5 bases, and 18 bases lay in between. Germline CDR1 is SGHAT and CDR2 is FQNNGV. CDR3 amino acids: CASSLAGPGWVNNSPLHF. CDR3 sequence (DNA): TGTGCCAGCAGCTTAGCAGGTCCAGGGTGGGTCAATAATTCACCCCTCCACTTT.

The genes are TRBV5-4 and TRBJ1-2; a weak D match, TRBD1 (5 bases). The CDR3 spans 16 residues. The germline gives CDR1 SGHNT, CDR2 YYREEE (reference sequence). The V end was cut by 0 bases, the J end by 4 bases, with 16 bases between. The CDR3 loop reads CASSLELNRRTYGYTF. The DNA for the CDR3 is TGTGCCAGCAGCTTGGAGTTAAACAGGAGAACCTATGGCTACACCTTC. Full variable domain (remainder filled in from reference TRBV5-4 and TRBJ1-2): ETGVTQSPTHLIKTRGQQVTLRCSSQSGHNTVSWYQQALGQGPQFIFQYYREEENGRGNFPPRFSGLQFPNYSSELNVNALELDDSALYLCASSLELNRRTYGYTFGSGTRLTVV.

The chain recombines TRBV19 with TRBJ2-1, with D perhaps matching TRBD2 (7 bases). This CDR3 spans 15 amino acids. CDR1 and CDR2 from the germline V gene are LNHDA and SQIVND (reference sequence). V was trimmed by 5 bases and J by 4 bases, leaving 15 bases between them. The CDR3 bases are TGTGCCAGTAGTGCCGGACTAGGGGGTTACAATGAGCAGTTCTTC. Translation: CASSAGLGGYNEQFF.

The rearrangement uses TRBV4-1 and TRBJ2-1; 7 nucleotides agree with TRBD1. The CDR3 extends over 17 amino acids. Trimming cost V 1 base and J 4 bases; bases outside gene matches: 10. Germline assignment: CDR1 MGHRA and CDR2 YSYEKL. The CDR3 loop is CASSQGRGQGEYNEQFF. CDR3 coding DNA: TGCGCCAGCAGCCAAGGTCGTGGGCAGGGGGAATACAATGAGCAGTTCTTC.

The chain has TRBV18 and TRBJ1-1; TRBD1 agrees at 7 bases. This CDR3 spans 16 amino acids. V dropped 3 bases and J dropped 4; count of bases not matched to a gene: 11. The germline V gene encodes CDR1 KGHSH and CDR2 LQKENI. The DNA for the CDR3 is TGTGCCAGCTCACCCACCGGGACAGCAGCCATCACTGAAGCTTTCTTT. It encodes CASSPTGTAAITEAFF.

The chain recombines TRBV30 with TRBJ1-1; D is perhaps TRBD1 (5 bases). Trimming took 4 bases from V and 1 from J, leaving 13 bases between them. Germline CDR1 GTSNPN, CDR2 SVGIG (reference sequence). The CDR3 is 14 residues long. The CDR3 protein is CAWTIDSANTEAFF. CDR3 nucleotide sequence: TGTGCCTGGACCATAGACAGTGCGAACACTGAAGCTTTCTTT.

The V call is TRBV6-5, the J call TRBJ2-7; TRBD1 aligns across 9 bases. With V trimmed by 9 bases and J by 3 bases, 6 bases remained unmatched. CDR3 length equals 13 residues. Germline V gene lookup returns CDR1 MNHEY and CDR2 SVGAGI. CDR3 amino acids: CASKRDRVYEQYF. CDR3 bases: TGTGCCAGTAAACGGGACAGGGTCTACGAGCAGTACTTC.

Here the CDR3 DNA reads TGTGCCAGCAGTCATTCCCTTCGCCAGCGGCTCTCCTACAATGAGCAGTTCTTC. Translated: CASSHSLRQRLSYNEQFF. J is TRBJ2-1 and V is TRBV2, with a tentative D call TRBD2 (5 bases). V gave up 5 bases and J gave up 0 bases, with 20 bases separating them. In germline, CDR1 is SNHLY, CDR2 FYNNEI. The CDR3 spans 18 residues. The whole variable domain, filled in from reference TRBV2 and TRBJ2-1, reads EPEVTQTPSHQVTQMGQEVILRCVPISNHLYFYWYRQILGQKVEFLVSFYNNEISEKSEIFDDQFSVERPDGSNFTLKIRSTKLEDSAMYFCASSHSLRQRLSYNEQFFGPGTRLTVL.

This chain's CDR3 is CAWKQGEPRTQYF. CDR3 coding DNA: TGTGCCTGGAAACAGGGGGAGCCCAGGACCCAGTACTTC. The rearrangement joins TRBV30 to TRBJ2-5, with 8 bases fitting TRBD1. Germline CDR1 and CDR2: GTSNPN and SVGIG (reference sequence). The V and J ends lost 4 bases and 7 bases, in that order; junction bases with no gene match: 8. The CDR3 covers 13 residues.

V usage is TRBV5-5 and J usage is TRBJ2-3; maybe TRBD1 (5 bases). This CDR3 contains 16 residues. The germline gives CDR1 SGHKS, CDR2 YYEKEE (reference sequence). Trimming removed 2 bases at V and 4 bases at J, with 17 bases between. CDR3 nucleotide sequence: TGTGCCAGCAGCTTAGGGCAGGGTGGTTTTCCAGATACGCAGTATTTT. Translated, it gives CASSLGQGGFPDTQYF.

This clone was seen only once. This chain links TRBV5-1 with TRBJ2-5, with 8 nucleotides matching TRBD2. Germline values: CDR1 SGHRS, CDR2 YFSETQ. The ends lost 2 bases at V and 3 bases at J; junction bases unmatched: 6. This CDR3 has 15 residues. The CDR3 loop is CASSLPAGEKETQYF. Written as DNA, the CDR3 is TGCGCCAGCAGCTTACCAGCGGGAGAAAAAGAGACCCAGTACTTC.

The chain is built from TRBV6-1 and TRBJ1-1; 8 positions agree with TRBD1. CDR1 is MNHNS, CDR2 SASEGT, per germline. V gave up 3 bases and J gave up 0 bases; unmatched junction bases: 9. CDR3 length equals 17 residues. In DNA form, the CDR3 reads TGTGCCAGCAGTGATCAGGGGGCGTGGAGGATGAACACTGAAGCTTTCTTT. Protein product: CASSDQGAWRMNTEAFF.

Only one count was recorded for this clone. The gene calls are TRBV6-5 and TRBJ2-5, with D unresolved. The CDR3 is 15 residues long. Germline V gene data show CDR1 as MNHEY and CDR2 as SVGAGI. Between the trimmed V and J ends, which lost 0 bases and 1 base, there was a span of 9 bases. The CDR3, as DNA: TGTGCCAGCAGTTACTCGGCAGGTCTCCAAGAGACCCAGTACTTC. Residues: CASSYSAGLQETQYF.

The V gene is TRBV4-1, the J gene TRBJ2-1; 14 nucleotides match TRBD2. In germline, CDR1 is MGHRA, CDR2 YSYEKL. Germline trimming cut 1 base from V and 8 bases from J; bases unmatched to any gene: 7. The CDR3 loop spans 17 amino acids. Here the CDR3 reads CASSQAPGLAGAHEQFF. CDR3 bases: TGCGCCAGCAGCCAAGCCCCGGGACTAGCGGGAGCCCATGAGCAGTTCTTC.

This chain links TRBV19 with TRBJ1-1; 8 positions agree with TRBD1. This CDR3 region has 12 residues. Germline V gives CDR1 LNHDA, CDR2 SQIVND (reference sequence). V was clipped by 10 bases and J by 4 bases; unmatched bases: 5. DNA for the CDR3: TGTGCCACCGACAGGGGTGCCACTGAAGCTTTCTTT. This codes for CATDRGATEAFF.

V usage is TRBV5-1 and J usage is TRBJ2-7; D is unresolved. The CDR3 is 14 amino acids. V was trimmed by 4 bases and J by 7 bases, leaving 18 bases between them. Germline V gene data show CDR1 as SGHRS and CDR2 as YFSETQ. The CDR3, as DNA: TGCGCCAGCAGCGATACGTCGGGTTTTCGGGAGCAGTACTTC. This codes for CASSDTSGFREQYF.

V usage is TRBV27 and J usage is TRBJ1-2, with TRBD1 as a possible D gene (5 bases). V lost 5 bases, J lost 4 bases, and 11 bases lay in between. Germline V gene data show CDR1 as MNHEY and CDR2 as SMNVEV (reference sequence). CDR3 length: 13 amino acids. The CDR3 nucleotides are TGTGCCAGCAGTCCCGACAGCCTCTATGGCTACACCTTC. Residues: CASSPDSLYGYTF.

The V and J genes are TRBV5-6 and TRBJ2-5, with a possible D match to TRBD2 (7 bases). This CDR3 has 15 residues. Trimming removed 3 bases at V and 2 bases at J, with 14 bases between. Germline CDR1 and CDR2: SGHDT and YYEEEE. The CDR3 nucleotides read TGTGCCAGCAGCTCGCTAGGGAGGGGGCAAGAGACCCAGTACTTC. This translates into CASSSLGRGQETQYF.

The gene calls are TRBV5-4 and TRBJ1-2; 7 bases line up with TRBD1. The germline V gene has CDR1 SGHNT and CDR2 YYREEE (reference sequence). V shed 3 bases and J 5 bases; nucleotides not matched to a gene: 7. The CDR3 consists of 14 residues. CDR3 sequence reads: CASSSRQGVYGYTF. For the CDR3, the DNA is TGTGCCAGCAGCTCACGACAGGGAGTGTATGGCTACACCTTC. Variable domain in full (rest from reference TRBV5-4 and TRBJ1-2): ETGVTQSPTHLIKTRGQQVTLRCSSQSGHNTVSWYQQALGQGPQFIFQYYREEENGRGNFPPRFSGLQFPNYSSELNVNALELDDSALYLCASSSRQGVYGYTFGSGTRLTVV.

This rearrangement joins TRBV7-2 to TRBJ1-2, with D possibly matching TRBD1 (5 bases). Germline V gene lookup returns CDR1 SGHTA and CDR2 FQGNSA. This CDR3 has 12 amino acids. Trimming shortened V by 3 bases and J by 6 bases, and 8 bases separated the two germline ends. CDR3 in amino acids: CASSFRVDGYTF. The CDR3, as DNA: TGTGCCAGCAGCTTCAGGGTGGATGGCTACACCTTC.

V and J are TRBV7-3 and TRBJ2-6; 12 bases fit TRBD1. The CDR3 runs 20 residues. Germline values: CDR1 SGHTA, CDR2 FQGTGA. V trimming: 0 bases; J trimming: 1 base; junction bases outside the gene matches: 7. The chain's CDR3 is CASSLTRPGQGASGANVLTF. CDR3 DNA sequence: TGTGCCAGCAGCTTAACGAGACCGGGACAGGGGGCATCTGGGGCCAACGTCCTGACTTTC.

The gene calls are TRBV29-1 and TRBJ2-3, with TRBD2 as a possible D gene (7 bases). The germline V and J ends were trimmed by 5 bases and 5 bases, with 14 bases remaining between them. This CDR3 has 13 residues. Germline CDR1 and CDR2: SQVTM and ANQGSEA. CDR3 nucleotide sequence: TGCAGCGTTTACGGGGGGCGGGGAGATACGCAGTATTTT. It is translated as CSVYGGRGDTQYF.

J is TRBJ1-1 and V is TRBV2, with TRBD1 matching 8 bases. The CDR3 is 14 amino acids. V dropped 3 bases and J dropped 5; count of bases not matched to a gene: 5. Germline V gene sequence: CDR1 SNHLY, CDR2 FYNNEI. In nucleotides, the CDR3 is TGTGCCAGCAGTGAGACAGGGGCTGGAACTGAAGCTTTCTTT. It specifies CASSETGAGTEAFF.

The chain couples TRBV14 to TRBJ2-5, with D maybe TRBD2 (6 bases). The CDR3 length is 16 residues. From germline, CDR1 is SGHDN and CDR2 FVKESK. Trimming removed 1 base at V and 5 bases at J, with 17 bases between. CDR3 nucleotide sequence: TGTGCCAGCAGCCAAGGGAGAATGGGGGGAATCGAGACCCAGTACTTC. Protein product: CASSQGRMGGIETQYF.

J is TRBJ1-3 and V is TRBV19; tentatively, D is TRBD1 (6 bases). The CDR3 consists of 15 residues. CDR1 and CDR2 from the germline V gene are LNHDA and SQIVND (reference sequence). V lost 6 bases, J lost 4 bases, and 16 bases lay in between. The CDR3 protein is CASSPYLQGGNTIYF. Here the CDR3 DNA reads TGTGCCAGTAGCCCCTATTTGCAGGGGGGAAACACCATATATTTT.

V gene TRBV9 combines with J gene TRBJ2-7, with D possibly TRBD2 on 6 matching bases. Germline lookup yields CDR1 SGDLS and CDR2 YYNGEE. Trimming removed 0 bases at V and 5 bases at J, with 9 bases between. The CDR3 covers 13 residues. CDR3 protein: CASSVVPSDEQYF. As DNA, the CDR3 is TGTGCCAGCAGCGTAGTCCCTAGCGACGAGCAGTACTTC.

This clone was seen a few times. CDR3 in DNA: TGTGCCAGCAGCTCGGGGTCCGAGCAGTACTTC. This codes for CASSSGSEQYF. The rearrangement uses TRBV5-6 and TRBJ2-7, with TRBD2 as a possible D gene (5 bases). Germline V lookup: CDR1 SGHDT, CDR2 YYEEEE. The V gene lost 3 bases and the J gene lost 6 bases, with 7 bases spanning the gap. The CDR3 runs 11 residues.

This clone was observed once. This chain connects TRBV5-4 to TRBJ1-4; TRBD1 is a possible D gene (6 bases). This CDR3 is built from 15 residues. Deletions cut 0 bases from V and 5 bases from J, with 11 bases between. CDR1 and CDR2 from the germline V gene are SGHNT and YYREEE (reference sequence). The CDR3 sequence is CASSLAQGWNEKLFF. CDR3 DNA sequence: TGTGCCAGCAGCTTGGCCCAGGGGTGGAATGAAAAACTGTTTTTT.